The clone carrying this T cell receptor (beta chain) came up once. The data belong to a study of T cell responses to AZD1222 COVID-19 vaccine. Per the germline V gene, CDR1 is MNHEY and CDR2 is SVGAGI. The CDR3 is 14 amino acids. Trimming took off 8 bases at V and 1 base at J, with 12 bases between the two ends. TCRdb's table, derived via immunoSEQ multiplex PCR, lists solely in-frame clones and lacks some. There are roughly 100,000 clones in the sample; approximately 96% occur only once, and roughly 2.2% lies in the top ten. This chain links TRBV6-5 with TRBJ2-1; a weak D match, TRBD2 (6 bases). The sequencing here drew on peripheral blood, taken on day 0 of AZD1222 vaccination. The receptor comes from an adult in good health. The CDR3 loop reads CASFSGWSYNEQFF. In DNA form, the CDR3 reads TGTGCCAGCTTTAGCGGTTGGTCCTACAATGAGCAGTTCTTC.